This T cell receptor beta chain comes out of a study of tumor-infiltrating lymphocytes in primary liver carcinoma. Study context: Subjects presented with primary liver carcinoma managed by surgical resection. Men as well as women, aged 30 to 69 years, made up the patients.

Production of TCR beta cDNA used around 460 ng total RNA together with a constant-region primer. Slightly modified ARM-PCR, run as three nested multiplex PCR rounds, produced the TCR beta libraries. Investigators reported that the first two PCR rounds, at 10 cycles each, used TRBV1-TRBV30 forward primers with a C-beta reverse primer. TCRdb passed the multiplex PCR reads through MiXCR, listing each CDR3 protein once. The sample includes about 320,000 distinct CDR3 sequences, more than 55% of them seen just once. Study findings and constraints: Being bulk and unsorted, samples allowed no CD4+ and CD8+ repertoire comparison.

Between the trimmed V and J ends, which lost 6 bases and 1 base, there was a span of 11 bases. Germline loops: CDR1 MNHEY, CDR2 SVGEGT. The CDR3 consists of 14 residues. The blood RNA (from unsorted whole blood) was obtained, and germline DNA was also extracted. About 4.3 milliliters of peripheral blood were gathered ahead of the operation. On this clonotype: Antigen unknown. This may arise from a read error, as a much more abundant clone is one base away.

This clonotype was sampled from a man aged 40-49 years with primary liver carcinoma and hepatitis B virus infection. This chain joins TRBV6-2 or TRBV6-3 and TRBJ2-3, with D unclear. The sequencing sample was made of peripheral blood. Here the CDR3 reads CASRRRGRTDTQYF. The CDR3, as DNA: TGTGCCAGCAGGCGTAGAGGTCGCACAGATACGCAGTATTTT.